One and the same sample provided the 27 T cell receptor beta chains below, sequenced in a study of cytomegalovirus exposure and HLA in healthy donors. The PCR ran on 60 Vbeta and 13 Jbeta primers. TCRdb keeps only in-frame clones here, not all; method: immunoSEQ multiplex PCR. The sample contains 150,000 to 180,000 clones, 80% of which appear only once. Sequenced: PBMCs. Every receptor here comes from a woman aged 40 to 50 in good health and CMV-seropositive.

This chain uses TRBV10-3 with TRBJ2-1; 7 bases are a match to TRBD2. Germline V CDR1 and CDR2: ENHRY, SYGVKD. J was trimmed by 4 bases and V by 4 bases; bases with no gene match: 7. This CDR3 is built from 15 residues. The CDR3 bases are TGTGCCATCAGTGCCCGGGGGGAACAGTACAATGAGCAGTTCTTC. Protein product: CAISARGEQYNEQFF.

This clone was observed a handful of times. The chain is built from TRBV6-6 and TRBJ2-3, with 8 bases identical to TRBD2. The germline V gene has CDR1 MNHNY and CDR2 SVGAGI (reference sequence). The V and J ends lost 0 bases and 7 bases, in that order; junction bases with no gene match: 9. The CDR3 consists of 16 residues. CDR3 sequence: CASSYSGSGDTNTQYF. The CDR3 DNA reads as TGTGCCAGCAGTTACTCGGGTAGCGGGGATACTAATACGCAGTATTTT.

CDR3 amino acids: CASSKRGRSSGSYTGELFF. CDR3 sequence (DNA): TGTGCCAGTAGTAAAAGAGGGAGAAGTAGCGGGAGTTACACCGGGGAGCTGTTTTTT. This chain joins TRBV19 and TRBJ2-2; 9 positions agree with TRBD2. The ends lost 4 bases at V and 3 bases at J; junction bases unmatched: 15. The CDR3 is 19 amino acids. Germline CDR1 and CDR2: LNHDA and SQIVND (reference sequence).

This chain links TRBV28 with TRBJ2-7, with 8 bases lining up with TRBD2. The CDR3 is made up of 15 amino acids. Germline values: CDR1 MDHEN, CDR2 SYDVKM. V gave up 5 bases and J gave up 2 bases; unmatched junction bases: 8. The CDR3 DNA is TGTGCCAGCAGTCCCCTTGCGGGAGGCGCCTACGAGCAGTACTTC. Its translation: CASSPLAGGAYEQYF.

The gene calls are TRBV7-6 and TRBJ2-6; 7 positions match TRBD1. This CDR3 has 16 amino acids. Losses at the gene ends were 3 bases for V and 0 bases for J; bases not matched to a gene: 2. Germline values: CDR1 SGHVS, CDR2 FNYEAQ. The CDR3 DNA reads as TGTGCCAGCAGCTTTGACAGGGTCTCTGGGGCCAACGTCCTGACTTTC. This gives the protein CASSFDRVSGANVLTF.

This clone has a handful of counts. The chain combines TRBV2 with TRBJ2-1; 8 nucleotides match TRBD1. Germline V lookup: CDR1 SNHLY, CDR2 FYNNEI. J lost 10 bases, V lost 8 bases, and 16 bases had no gene match. This CDR3 is 15 amino acids long. CDR3 in amino acids: CASPAHRTGIGEQFF. The CDR3 bases are TGTGCCAGCCCCGCTCATAGGACAGGGATCGGAGAGCAGTTCTTC.

The CDR3 sequence is CASRAGTGGYEQYF. CDR3 in DNA: TGTGCCAGCAGGGCCGGGACAGGAGGCTACGAGCAGTACTTC. The J gene is TRBJ2-7, the V gene TRBV2; 8 bases are a match to TRBD1. The CDR3 runs to 14 residues. V shed 6 bases, J shed 3 bases, and the junction held 7 bases outside the gene matches. Looked up from germline, CDR1 is SNHLY and CDR2 is FYNNEI.

The V gene is TRBV6-5, the J gene TRBJ2-7, with TRBD1 matching over 8 bases. The CDR3 spans 15 residues. CDR1 and CDR2 from the germline V gene are MNHEY and SVGAGI. The V segment lost 5 bases and the J segment 3 bases; nucleotides outside the gene matches: 9. The CDR3 DNA sequence: TGTGCCAGCAGTATCTCCGGGACAGGACTCTACGAGCAGTACTTC. Its protein product is CASSISGTGLYEQYF.

The rearrangement uses TRBV16 and TRBJ2-7; TRBD2 might be the D (7 bases). There are 15 residues in the CDR3. V lost 5 bases and J 5 bases, leaving 19 bases between the germline ends. Germline assignment: CDR1 KGHSY and CDR2 FQNENV. CDR3 nucleotides: TGTGCCAGCAGCAGGGGGGGGCAGAGCCTCCACGAGCAGTACTTC. It translates to CASSRGGQSLHEQYF.

The chain links TRBV11-1 to TRBJ2-1; TRBD2 aligns across 13 bases. V gave up 5 bases and J gave up 5 bases; unmatched junction bases: 15. Germline CDR1 and CDR2: SGHAT and FQDESV (reference sequence). The CDR3 runs to 19 residues. The CDR3 bases are TGTGCCAGCAGCCCAGGACTAGCGGGAGCTTCCGGAGGGAACAATGAGCAGTTCTTC. It encodes CASSPGLAGASGGNNEQFF.

The chain couples TRBV5-1 to TRBJ2-3; 9 bases are shared with TRBD2. V gave up 0 bases and J gave up 0 bases; unmatched junction bases: 11. Germline V CDR1 and CDR2: SGHRS, YFSETQ. CDR3 size: 19 residues. The CDR3 loop reads CASSLEGRLADVSTDTQYF. For the CDR3, the DNA is TGCGCCAGCAGCTTGGAGGGTAGACTAGCGGACGTTAGCACAGATACGCAGTATTTT.

This clone was observed a handful of times. The rearrangement uses TRBV27 and TRBJ2-1; no reliable D call. The ends were cut back, 6 bases at V and 6 bases at J, with 15 bases in the middle. This CDR3 region has 14 residues. The germline CDR1 and CDR2 sequences are MNHEY and SMNVEV (reference sequence). CDR3 in amino acids: CASRETAFGNEQFF. The DNA of the CDR3 is TGTGCCAGCAGGGAGACGGCATTCGGCAATGAGCAGTTCTTC.

The chain carries TRBV5-1 and TRBJ1-1; D is unresolved. The length of the CDR3 is 15 residues. Germline V gives CDR1 SGHRS, CDR2 YFSETQ. Trimming removed 0 bases from V and 1 base from J, with 10 bases in between. DNA of the CDR3: TGCGCCAGCAGCTTGGCCCGGGAGGAGAACACTGAAGCTTTCTTT. Its protein product is CASSLAREENTEAFF.

The CDR3 loop reads CASSLPSGRGGNEQFF. In DNA form, the CDR3 reads TGTGCCAGCAGTTTACCCAGCGGGAGGGGTGGCAATGAGCAGTTCTTC. V and J are TRBV28 and TRBJ2-1; TRBD2 agrees at 10 bases. The CDR3 sequence is 16 residues long. CDR1 MDHEN and CDR2 SYDVKM come from the germline V gene. V lost 2 bases and J lost 6; bases outside the gene matches: 7.

V is TRBV30 and J is TRBJ2-5, with 8 nucleotides matching TRBD1. Trimming removed 2 bases from V and 7 bases from J; junction bases left unmatched: 6. This CDR3 has 13 residues. Germline V lookup: CDR1 GTSNPN, CDR2 SVGIG (reference sequence). The CDR3 loop reads CAWSPGGTGTQYF. Written as DNA, the CDR3 is TGTGCCTGGAGTCCAGGGGGCACGGGGACCCAGTACTTC.

CDR3 bases: TGTGCCAGCAGCTTTAGGCGGGAGGGGGGCATGGAGCAGTACTTC. Amino acid sequence: CASSFRREGGMEQYF. The V gene is TRBV5-5, the J gene TRBJ2-7; 9 positions agree with TRBD2. Trimming took 2 bases from V and 7 from J; bases not matched to a gene: 10. The CDR3 runs 15 residues. The germline V gene encodes CDR1 SGHKS and CDR2 YYEKEE (reference sequence). Complete variable domain (other parts from reference TRBV5-5 and TRBJ2-7): DAGVTQSPTHLIKTRGQQVTLRCSPISGHKSVSWYQQVLGQGPQFIFQYYEKEERGRGNFPDRFSARQFPNYSSELNVNALLLGDSALYLCASSFRREGGMEQYFGPGTRLTVT.

A single count supports this clone. The rearrangement uses TRBV9 and TRBJ2-3, with D perhaps TRBD2 (5 bases). Germline loops: CDR1 SGDLS, CDR2 YYNGEE. CDR3 length equals 17 residues. V was cut by 2 bases and J by 4 bases, with 20 bases left in between. The DNA for the CDR3 is TGTGCCAGCAGCGTGCCGAGGGCGATGGACGGGCCAGATACGCAGTATTTT. It encodes CASSVPRAMDGPDTQYF. Filled out from reference TRBV9 and TRBJ2-3, the complete variable domain reads DSGVTQTPKHLITATGQRVTLRCSPRSGDLSVYWYQQSLDQGLQFLIQYYNGEERAKGNILERFSAQQFPDLHSELNLSSLELGDSALYFCASSVPRAMDGPDTQYFGPGTRLTVL.

The chain uses TRBV19 and TRBJ1-5, with TRBD1 matching 10 bases. Trimming removed 0 bases from V and 6 bases from J; junction bases left unmatched: 5. The CDR3 has 16 amino acids. CDR1 is LNHDA, CDR2 SQIVND, per germline (reference sequence). The CDR3 DNA reads TGTGCCAGTAGTATAGACGGGACAGGGGTATTTCAGCCCCAGCATTTT. This codes for CASSIDGTGVFQPQHF.

The rearrangement links TRBV6-1 to TRBJ2-1; perhaps TRBD1 as D (6 bases). From germline, CDR1 is MNHNS and CDR2 SASEGT. The CDR3 has 14 residues. V was cut by 6 bases and J by 4 bases, with 13 bases left in between. The CDR3 nucleotides read TGTGCCAGCAGCAAGACAGGTCCTTACAATGAGCAGTTCTTC. Protein: CASSKTGPYNEQFF.

This chain connects TRBV5-4 to TRBJ1-1; a possible D gene is TRBD1 (5 bases). Germline V gene data show CDR1 as SGHNT and CDR2 as YYREEE (reference sequence). The CDR3 spans 14 residues. Trimming shortened V by 4 bases and J by 4 bases, and 14 bases separated the two germline ends. The CDR3 spells CASSTGTGRTEAFF. CDR3 nucleotides: TGTGCCAGCAGCACCGGTACAGGTCGCACTGAAGCTTTCTTT.

Note on this clone: This same CDR3 is encoded by further DNA sequences in the sample. The chain has TRBV28 and TRBJ1-3, with D uncertain. V lost 6 bases and J 3 bases, leaving 6 bases between the germline ends. CDR3 size: 12 residues. Germline V gives CDR1 MDHEN, CDR2 SYDVKM. CDR3 nucleotide sequence: TGTGCCAGCAGCCTCCTTGGAAACACCATATATTTT. Amino acid sequence: CASSLLGNTIYF.

This chain joins TRBV7-6 and TRBJ1-1, with 9 bases lining up with TRBD1. V lost 5 bases, J lost 3 bases, and 7 bases stayed unmatched. Germline V lookup: CDR1 SGHVS, CDR2 FNYEAQ. The CDR3 runs 15 residues. CDR3 sequence reads: CASSHTTGGDTEAFF. The CDR3 DNA is TGTGCCAGCAGCCATACGACAGGGGGTGACACTGAAGCTTTCTTT.

The chain couples TRBV28 to TRBJ2-1; TRBD2 agrees at 7 bases. Per the germline V gene, CDR1 is MDHEN and CDR2 is SYDVKM. The CDR3 runs to 13 residues. The ends lost 2 bases at V and 9 bases at J; junction bases unmatched: 4. The CDR3 loop reads CASSLAGRGEQFF. CDR3 nucleotide sequence: TGTGCCAGCAGTTTAGCAGGGAGGGGTGAGCAGTTCTTC.

This clone was detected only a few times. The chain joins TRBV10-3 to TRBJ2-7; 11 bases are a match to TRBD1. Germline-derived CDR1 and CDR2 are ENHRY and SYGVKD. The CDR3 contains 16 residues. V lost 3 bases and J lost 0; bases outside the gene matches: 4. DNA for the CDR3: TGTGCCATCAGTGACCCCGGGACAGGGGGCTCCTACGAGCAGTACTTC. Translating gives CAISDPGTGGSYEQYF.

As DNA, the CDR3 is TGCGCCAGCAGTGAGTCCACTAGCGGGAGCGGTGAGCAGTTCTTC. The encoded protein is CASSESTSGSGEQFF. The chain combines TRBV10-1 with TRBJ2-1, with 11 bases identical to TRBD2. The J segment lost 9 bases and the V segment lost 0 bases, leaving 4 bases of the junction unmatched. Germline V gene lookup returns CDR1 WNHNN and CDR2 SYGVQD (reference sequence). This CDR3 has 15 amino acids.

The V call is TRBV11-3, the J call TRBJ2-7; 9 nucleotides match TRBD1. The CDR3 extends over 14 amino acids. CDR1 and CDR2 from the germline V gene are SGHNT and YENEEA. The junction had 5 bases not matched to a gene; V was cut back by 7 bases and J by 1 base. The CDR3 region is CASTLGQGSYEQYF. CDR3 nucleotides: TGTGCCAGCACCCTGGGACAGGGATCCTACGAGCAGTACTTC.

V usage is TRBV7-2 and J usage is TRBJ2-1, with a possible D match to TRBD2 (6 bases). The CDR3 has 16 residues. The germline gives CDR1 SGHTA, CDR2 FQGNSA. V dropped 3 bases and J dropped 1 base, with 13 bases sitting between them. The CDR3 is CASSLVLARSYNEQFF. The CDR3, as DNA: TGTGCCAGCAGCTTGGTCCTAGCGCGGTCCTACAATGAGCAGTTCTTC.